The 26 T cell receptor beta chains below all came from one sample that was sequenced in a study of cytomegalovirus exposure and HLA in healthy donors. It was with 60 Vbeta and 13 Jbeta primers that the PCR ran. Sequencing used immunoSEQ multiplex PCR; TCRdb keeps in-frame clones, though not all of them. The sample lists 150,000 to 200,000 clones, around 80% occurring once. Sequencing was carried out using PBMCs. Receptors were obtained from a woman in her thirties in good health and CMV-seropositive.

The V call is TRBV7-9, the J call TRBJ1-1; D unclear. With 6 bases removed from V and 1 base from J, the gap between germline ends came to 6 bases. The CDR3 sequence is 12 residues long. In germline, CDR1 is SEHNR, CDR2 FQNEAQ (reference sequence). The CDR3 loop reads CASREGNTEAFF. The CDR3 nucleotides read TGTGCCAGCAGGGAGGGGAACACTGAAGCTTTCTTT.

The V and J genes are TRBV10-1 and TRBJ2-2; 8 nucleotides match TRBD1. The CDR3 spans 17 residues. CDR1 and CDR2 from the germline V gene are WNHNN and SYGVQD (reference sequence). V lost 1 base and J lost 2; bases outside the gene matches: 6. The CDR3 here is CASSEFRPGGNTGELFF. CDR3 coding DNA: TGCGCCAGCAGTGAGTTCCGGCCAGGGGGCAACACCGGGGAGCTGTTTTTT.

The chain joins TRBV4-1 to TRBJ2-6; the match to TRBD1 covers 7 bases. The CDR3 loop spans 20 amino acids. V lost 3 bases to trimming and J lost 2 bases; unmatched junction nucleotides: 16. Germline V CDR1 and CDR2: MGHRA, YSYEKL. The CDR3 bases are TGCGCCAGCAGCCAGGGAACCGACAGGGTAGCTTTACCTGGGGCCAACGTCCTGACTTTC. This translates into CASSQGTDRVALPGANVLTF.

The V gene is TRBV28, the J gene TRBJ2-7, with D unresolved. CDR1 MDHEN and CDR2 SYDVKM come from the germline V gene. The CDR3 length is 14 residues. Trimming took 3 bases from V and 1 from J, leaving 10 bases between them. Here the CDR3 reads CASSLLAESYEQYF. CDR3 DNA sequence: TGTGCCAGCAGTTTGTTAGCCGAATCCTACGAGCAGTACTTC.

CDR3 nucleotides: TGTGCCAGCAGCTCCGGGACTAGGGTAGTAAAGACCCAGTACTTC. Translating gives CASSSGTRVVKTQYF. This chain joins TRBV7-3 and TRBJ2-5; 8 bases are a match to TRBD2. The CDR3 sequence is 15 residues long. CDR1 SGHTA and CDR2 FQGTGA come from the germline V gene. V was clipped by 4 bases and J by 6 bases; unmatched bases: 10.

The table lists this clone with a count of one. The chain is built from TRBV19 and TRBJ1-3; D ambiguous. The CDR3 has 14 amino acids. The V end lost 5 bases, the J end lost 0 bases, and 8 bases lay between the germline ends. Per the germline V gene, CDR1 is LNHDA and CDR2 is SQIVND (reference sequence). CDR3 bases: TGTGCCAGTAGTCCTTGGAGCTCTGGAAACACCATATATTTT. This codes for CASSPWSSGNTIYF.

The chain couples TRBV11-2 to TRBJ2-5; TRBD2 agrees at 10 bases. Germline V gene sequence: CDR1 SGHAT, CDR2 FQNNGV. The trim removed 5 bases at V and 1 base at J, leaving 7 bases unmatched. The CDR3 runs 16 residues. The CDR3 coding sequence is TGTGCCAGCAGCCCCGGACTAGCGGCGGTCCAAGAGACCCAGTACTTC. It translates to CASSPGLAAVQETQYF.

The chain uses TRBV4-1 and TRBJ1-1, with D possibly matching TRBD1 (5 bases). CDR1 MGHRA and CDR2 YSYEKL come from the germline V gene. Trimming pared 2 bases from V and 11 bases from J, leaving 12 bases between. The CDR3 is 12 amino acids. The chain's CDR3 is CASSQPGYDAFF. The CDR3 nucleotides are TGCGCCAGCAGCCAACCAGGGTACGATGCTTTCTTT.

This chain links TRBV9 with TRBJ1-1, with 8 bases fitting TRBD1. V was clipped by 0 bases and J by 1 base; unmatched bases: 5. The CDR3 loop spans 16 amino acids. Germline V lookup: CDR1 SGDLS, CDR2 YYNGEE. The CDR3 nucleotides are TGTGCCAGCAGCGTAGCGGGGACAGGAGGGAACACTGAAGCTTTCTTT. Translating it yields CASSVAGTGGNTEAFF.

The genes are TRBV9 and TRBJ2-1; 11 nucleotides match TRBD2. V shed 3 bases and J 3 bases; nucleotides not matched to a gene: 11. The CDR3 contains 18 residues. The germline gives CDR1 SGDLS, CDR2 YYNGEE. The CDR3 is CASSAHTPGLADYNEQFF. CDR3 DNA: TGTGCCAGCAGCGCCCATACCCCGGGACTAGCGGACTACAATGAGCAGTTCTTC.

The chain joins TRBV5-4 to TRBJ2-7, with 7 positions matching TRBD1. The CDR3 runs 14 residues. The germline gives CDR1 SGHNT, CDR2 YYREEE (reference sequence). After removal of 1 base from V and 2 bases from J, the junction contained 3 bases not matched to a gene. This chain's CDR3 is CASSLKQGTYEQYF. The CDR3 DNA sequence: TGTGCCAGCAGCTTGAAACAGGGGACCTACGAGCAGTACTTC.

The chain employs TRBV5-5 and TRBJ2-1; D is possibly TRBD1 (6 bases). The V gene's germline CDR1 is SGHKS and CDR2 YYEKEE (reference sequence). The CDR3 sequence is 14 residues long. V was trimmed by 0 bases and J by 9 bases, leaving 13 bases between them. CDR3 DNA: TGTGCCAGCAGCTTGGTCTGGCAGGGGAGTGAGCAGTTCTTC. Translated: CASSLVWQGSEQFF.

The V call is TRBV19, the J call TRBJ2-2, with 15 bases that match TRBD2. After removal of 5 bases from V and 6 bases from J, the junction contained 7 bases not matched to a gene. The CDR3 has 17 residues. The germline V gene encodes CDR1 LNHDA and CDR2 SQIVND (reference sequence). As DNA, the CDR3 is TGTGCCAGTAGTCCCGCCGGACTAGCGGGAGGGTCCGGGGAGCTGTTTTTT. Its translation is CASSPAGLAGGSGELFF.

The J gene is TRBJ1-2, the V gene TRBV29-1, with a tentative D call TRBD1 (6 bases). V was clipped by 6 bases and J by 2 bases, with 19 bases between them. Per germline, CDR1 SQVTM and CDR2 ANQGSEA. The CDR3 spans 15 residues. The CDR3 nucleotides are TGCAGCGTCGGAACGGGACACGGCGGGAACTATGGCTACACCTTC. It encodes CSVGTGHGGNYGYTF.

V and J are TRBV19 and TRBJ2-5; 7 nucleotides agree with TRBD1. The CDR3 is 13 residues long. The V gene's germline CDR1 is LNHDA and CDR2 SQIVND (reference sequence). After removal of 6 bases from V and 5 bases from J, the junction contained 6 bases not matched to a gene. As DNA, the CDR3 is TGTGCCAGTAGGAGGGACAGTCGGGAGACCCAGTACTTC. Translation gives CASRRDSRETQYF.

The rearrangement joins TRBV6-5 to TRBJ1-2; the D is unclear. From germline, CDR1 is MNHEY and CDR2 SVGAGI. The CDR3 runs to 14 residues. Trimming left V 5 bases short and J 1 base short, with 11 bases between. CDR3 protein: CASSGVAVNYGYTF. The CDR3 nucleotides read TGTGCCAGCAGTGGTGTAGCTGTTAACTATGGCTACACCTTC.

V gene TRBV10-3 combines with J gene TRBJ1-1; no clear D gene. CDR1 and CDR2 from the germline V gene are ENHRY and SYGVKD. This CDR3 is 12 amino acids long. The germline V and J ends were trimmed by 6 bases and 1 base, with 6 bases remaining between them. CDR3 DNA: TGTGCCATCAGGCAGTCGAACACTGAAGCTTTCTTT. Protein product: CAIRQSNTEAFF.

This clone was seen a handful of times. CDR3 in DNA: TGTGCCACCAGCAGAGATGCACAGAGTGGAAACACCATATATTTT. Its protein is CATSRDAQSGNTIYF. The rearrangement links TRBV15 to TRBJ1-3, with no clear D. The CDR3 extends over 15 amino acids. Trimming took off 0 bases at V and 3 bases at J, with 9 bases between the two ends. The germline CDR1 and CDR2 sequences are LNHNV and YYDKDF (reference sequence).

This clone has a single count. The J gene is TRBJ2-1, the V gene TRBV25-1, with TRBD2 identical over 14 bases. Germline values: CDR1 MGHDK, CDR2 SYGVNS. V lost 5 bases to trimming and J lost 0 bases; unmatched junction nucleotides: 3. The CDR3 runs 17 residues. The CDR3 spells CASSSGLAGVSYNEQFF. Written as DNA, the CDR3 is TGTGCCAGCAGTTCGGGACTAGCGGGAGTCTCCTACAATGAGCAGTTCTTC.

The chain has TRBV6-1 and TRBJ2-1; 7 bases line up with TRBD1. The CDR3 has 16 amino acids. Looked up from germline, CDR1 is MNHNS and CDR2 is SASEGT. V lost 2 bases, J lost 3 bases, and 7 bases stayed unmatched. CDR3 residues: CASSESTGVSYNEQFF. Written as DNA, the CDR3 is TGTGCCAGCAGTGAAAGCACAGGGGTGAGCTACAATGAGCAGTTCTTC.

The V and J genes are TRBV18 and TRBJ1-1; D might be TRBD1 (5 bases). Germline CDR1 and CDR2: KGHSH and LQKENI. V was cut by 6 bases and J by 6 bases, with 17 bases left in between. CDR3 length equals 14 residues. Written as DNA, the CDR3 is TGTGCCAGCTCGCGGGGCGACAAGGGAGCTGAAGCTTTCTTT. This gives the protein CASSRGDKGAEAFF.

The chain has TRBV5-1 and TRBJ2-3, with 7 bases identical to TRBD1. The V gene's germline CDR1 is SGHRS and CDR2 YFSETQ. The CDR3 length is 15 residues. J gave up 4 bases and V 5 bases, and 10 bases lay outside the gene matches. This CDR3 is CASSLDRADADTQYF. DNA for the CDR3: TGCGCCAGCAGTCTTGACAGGGCCGATGCAGATACGCAGTATTTT.

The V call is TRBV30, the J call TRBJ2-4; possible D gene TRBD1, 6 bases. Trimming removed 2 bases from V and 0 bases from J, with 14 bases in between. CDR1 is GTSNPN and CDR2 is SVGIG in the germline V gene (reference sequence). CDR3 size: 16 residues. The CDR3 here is CAWSQGTTIAKNIQYF. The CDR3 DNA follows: TGTGCCTGGAGTCAAGGGACAACGATAGCCAAAAACATTCAGTACTTC.

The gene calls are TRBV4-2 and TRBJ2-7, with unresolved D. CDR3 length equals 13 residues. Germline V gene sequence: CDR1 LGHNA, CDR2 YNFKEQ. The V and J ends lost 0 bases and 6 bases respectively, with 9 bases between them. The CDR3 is CASSQELPGEQYF. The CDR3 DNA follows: TGTGCCAGCAGCCAAGAACTCCCTGGCGAGCAGTACTTC.

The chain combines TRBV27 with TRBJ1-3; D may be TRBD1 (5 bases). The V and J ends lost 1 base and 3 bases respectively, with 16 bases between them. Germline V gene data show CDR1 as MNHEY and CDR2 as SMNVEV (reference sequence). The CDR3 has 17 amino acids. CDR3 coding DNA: TGTGCCAGCAGTTTATACGGGGGGACCTCGATTGGAAACACCATATATTTT. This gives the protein CASSLYGGTSIGNTIYF.

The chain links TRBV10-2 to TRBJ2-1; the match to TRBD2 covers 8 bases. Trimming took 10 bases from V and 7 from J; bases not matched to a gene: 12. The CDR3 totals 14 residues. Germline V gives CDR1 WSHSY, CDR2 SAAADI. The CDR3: CATDTGTSGNEQFF. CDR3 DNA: TGCGCCACTGATACCGGGACTAGTGGTAATGAGCAGTTCTTC.